This entry describes one T cell receptor (beta chain). The data were taken from a study of T-cell memory formation after mild COVID-19. TCRdb reprocessed the 5' RACE reads via MiXCR and lists one record per CDR3 protein. The sample lists about 140,000 distinct CDR3 sequences; about 14% were seen once. This clonotype was sampled from an adult woman who had mild COVID-19 (a few samples of this study predate the infection). Cell type and time point are not known. The material sequenced was PBMCs or a T cell subset sorted from them (not recorded which).

CDR3 bases: TGTGCCAGCAGTTTATCAGACAGGGATCATCAGCCCCAGCATTTT. Amino acids: CASSLSDRDHQPQHF. The chain combines TRBV27 with TRBJ1-5; 7 bases match TRBD1. The CDR3 has 15 residues. The V gene's germline CDR1 is MNHEY and CDR2 SMNVEV (reference sequence). The trim removed 0 bases at V and 5 bases at J, leaving 4 bases unmatched.